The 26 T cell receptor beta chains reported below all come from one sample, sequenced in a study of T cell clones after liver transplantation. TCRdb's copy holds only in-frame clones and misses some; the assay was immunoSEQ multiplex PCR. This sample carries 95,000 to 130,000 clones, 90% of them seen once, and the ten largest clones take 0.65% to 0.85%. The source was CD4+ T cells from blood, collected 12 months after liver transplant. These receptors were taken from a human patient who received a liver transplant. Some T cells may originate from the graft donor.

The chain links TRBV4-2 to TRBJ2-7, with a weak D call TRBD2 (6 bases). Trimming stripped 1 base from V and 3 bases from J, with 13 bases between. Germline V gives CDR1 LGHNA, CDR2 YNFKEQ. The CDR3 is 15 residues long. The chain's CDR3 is CASSQAGGMFYEQYF. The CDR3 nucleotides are TGTGCCAGCAGCCAAGCTGGCGGGATGTTCTACGAGCAGTACTTC.

The DNA for the CDR3 is TGTGCCAGCAGTCCGGGACAGAGTAAGAACACTGAAGCTTTCTTT. Its protein is CASSPGQSKNTEAFF. The chain carries TRBV2 and TRBJ1-1; 7 nucleotides line up with TRBD1. Per the germline V gene, CDR1 is SNHLY and CDR2 is FYNNEI. V shed 5 bases, J shed 1 base, and the junction held 7 bases outside the gene matches. The CDR3 runs to 15 residues. Filled out from reference TRBV2 and TRBJ1-1, the complete variable domain reads EPEVTQTPSHQVTQMGQEVILRCVPISNHLYFYWYRQILGQKVEFLVSFYNNEISEKSEIFDDQFSVERPDGSNFTLKIRSTKLEDSAMYFCASSPGQSKNTEAFFGQGTRLTVV.

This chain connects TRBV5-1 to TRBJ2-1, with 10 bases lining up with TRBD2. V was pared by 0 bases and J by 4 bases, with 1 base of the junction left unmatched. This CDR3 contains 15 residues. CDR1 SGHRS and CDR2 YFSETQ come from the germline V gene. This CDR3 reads CASSLVAGGYNEQFF. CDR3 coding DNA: TGCGCCAGCAGCTTGGTAGCGGGAGGTTACAATGAGCAGTTCTTC. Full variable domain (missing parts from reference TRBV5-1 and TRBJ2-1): KAGVTQTPRYLIKTRGQQVTLSCSPISGHRSVSWYQQTPGQGLQFLFEYFSETQRNKGNFPGRFSGRQFSNSRSEMNVSTLELGDSALYLCASSLVAGGYNEQFFGPGTRLTVL.

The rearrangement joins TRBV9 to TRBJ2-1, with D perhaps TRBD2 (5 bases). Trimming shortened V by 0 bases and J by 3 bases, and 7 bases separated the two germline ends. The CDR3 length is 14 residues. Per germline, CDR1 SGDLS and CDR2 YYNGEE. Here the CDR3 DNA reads TGTGCCAGCAGCGTAGCACTAGACTACAATGAGCAGTTCTTC. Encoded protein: CASSVALDYNEQFF.

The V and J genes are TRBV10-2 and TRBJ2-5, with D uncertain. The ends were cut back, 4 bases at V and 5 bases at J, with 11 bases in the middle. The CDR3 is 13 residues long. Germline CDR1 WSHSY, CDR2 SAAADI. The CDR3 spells CASSVRLGETQYF. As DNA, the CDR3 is TGCGCCAGCAGTGTTCGGCTCGGGGAGACCCAGTACTTC.

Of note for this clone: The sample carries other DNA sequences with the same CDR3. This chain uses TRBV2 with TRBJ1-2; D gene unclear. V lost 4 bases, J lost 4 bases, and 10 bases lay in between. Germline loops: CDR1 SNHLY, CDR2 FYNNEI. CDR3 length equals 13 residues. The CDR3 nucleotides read TGTGCCAGCAGTGCTGGGGTCGGCTATGGCTACACCTTC. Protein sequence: CASSAGVGYGYTF.

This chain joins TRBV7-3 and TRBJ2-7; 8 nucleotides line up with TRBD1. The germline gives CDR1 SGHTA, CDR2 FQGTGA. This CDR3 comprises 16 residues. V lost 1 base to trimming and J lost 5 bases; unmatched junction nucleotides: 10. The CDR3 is CASSLIDGTGLDEQYF. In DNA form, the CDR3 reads TGTGCCAGCAGCTTAATAGATGGGACAGGTCTAGACGAGCAGTACTTC.

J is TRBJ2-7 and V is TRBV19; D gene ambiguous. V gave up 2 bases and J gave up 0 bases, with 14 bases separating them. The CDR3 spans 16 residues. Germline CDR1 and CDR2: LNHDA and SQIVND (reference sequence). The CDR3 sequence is CASSISPDHLSYEQYF. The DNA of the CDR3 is TGTGCCAGTAGTATAAGCCCAGACCACCTCTCCTACGAGCAGTACTTC.

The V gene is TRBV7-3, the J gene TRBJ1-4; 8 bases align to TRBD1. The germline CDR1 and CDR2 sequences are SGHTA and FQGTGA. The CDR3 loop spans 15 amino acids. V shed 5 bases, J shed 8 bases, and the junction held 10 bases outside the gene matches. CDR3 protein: CASSPGQAPGEKLFF. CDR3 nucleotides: TGTGCCAGCAGCCCGGGACAGGCCCCCGGAGAAAAACTGTTTTTT.

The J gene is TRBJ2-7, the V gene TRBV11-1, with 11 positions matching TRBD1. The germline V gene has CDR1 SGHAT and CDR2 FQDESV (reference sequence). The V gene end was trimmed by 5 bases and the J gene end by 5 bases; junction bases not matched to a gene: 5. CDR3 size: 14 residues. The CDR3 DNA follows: TGTGCCAGCAGCCTAGGACAGGGGGCGAACGAGCAGTACTTC. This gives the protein CASSLGQGANEQYF.

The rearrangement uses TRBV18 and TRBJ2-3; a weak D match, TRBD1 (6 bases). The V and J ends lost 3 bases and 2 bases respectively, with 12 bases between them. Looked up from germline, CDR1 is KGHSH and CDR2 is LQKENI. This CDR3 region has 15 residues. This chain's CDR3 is CASSPLQGNTDTQYF. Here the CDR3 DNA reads TGTGCCAGCTCACCGCTGCAGGGGAACACAGATACGCAGTATTTT. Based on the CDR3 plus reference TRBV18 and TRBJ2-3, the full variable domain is NAGVMQNPRHLVRRRGQEARLRCSPMKGHSHVYWYRQLPEEGLKFMVYLQKENIIDESGMPKERFSAEFPKEGPSILRIQQVVRGDSAAYFCASSPLQGNTDTQYFGPGTRLTVL.

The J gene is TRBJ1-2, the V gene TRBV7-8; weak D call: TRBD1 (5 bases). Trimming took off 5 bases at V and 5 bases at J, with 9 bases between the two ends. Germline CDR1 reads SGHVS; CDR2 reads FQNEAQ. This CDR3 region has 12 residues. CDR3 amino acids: CASSRGGYGYTF. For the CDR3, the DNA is TGTGCCAGCAGCCGCGGGGGATATGGCTACACCTTC.

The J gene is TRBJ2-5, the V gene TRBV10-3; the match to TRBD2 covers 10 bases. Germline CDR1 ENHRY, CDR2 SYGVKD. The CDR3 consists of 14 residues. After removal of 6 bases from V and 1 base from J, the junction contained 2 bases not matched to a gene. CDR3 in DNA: TGTGCCATCAGGGGACTAGCGATCCAAGAGACCCAGTACTTC. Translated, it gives CAIRGLAIQETQYF.

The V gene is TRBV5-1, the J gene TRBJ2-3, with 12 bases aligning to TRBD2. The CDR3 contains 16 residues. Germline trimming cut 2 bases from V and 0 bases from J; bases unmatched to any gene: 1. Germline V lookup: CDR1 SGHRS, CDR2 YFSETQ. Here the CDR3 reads CASSFGLAGSTDTQYF. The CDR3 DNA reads TGCGCCAGCAGCTTCGGACTAGCGGGAAGCACAGATACGCAGTATTTT.

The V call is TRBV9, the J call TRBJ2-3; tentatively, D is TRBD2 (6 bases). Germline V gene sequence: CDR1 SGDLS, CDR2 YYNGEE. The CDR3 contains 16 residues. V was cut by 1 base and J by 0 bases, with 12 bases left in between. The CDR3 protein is CASSVLAGPSTDTQYF. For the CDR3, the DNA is TGTGCCAGCAGCGTACTGGCGGGACCTAGCACAGATACGCAGTATTTT.

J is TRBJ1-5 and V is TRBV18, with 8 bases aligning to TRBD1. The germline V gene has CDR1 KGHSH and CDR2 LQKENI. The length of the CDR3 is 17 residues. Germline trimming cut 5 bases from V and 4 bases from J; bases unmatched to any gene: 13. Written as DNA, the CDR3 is TGTGCCAGCTCAGCGCTCCTCGGACAGGGACATAATCAGCCCCAGCATTTT. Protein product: CASSALLGQGHNQPQHF. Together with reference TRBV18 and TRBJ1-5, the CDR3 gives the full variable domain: NAGVMQNPRHLVRRRGQEARLRCSPMKGHSHVYWYRQLPEEGLKFMVYLQKENIIDESGMPKERFSAEFPKEGPSILRIQQVVRGDSAAYFCASSALLGQGHNQPQHFGDGTRLSIL.

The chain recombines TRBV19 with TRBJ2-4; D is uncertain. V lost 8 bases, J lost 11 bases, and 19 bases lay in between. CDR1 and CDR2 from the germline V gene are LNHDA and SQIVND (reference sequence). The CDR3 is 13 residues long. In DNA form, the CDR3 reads TGTGCCAGTTCGATGGCAGGAATCGAATTTCAGTACTTC. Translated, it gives CASSMAGIEFQYF.

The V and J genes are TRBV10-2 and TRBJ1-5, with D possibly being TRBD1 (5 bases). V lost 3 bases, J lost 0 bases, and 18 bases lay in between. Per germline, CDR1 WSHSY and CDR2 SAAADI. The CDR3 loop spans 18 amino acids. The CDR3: CASSEPDFWGYSNQPQHF. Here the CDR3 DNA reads TGCGCCAGCAGTGAACCAGATTTTTGGGGCTATAGCAATCAGCCCCAGCATTTT.

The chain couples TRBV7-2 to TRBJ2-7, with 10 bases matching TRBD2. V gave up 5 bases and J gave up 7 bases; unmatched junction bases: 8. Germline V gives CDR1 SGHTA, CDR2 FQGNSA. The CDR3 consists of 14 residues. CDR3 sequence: CASSPGTSVDEQYF. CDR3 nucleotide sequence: TGTGCCAGCAGCCCCGGGACTAGCGTAGATGAGCAGTACTTC.

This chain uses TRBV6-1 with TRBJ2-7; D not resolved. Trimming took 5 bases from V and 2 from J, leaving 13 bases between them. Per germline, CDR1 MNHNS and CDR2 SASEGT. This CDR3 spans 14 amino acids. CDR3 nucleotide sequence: TGTGCCAGCAGTCCTTCGACAACTACCTACGAGCAGTACTTC. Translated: CASSPSTTTYEQYF.

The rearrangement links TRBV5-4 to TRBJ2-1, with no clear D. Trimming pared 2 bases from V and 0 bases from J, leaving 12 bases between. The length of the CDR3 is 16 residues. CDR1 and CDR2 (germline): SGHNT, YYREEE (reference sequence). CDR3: CASSLDQELSYNEQFF. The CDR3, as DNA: TGTGCCAGCAGCTTAGATCAGGAGCTCTCCTACAATGAGCAGTTCTTC.

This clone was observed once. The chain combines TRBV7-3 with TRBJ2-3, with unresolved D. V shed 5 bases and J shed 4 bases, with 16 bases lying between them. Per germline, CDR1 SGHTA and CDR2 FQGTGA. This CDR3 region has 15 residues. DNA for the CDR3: TGTGCCAGCAGCCCCCTCGGCGCCTTAGCAGATACGCAGTATTTT. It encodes CASSPLGALADTQYF. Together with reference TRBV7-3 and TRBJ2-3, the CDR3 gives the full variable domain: GAGVSQTPSNKVTEKGKYVELRCDPISGHTALYWYRQSLGQGPEFLIYFQGTGAADDSGLPNDRFFAVRPEGSVSTLKIQRTERGDSAVYLCASSPLGALADTQYFGPGTRLTVL.

The CDR3 nucleotides read TGCAGCGCCCTACAGGGGGGAACTGAAGCTTTCTTT. It is translated as CSALQGGTEAFF. The V and J genes are TRBV29-1 and TRBJ1-1, with 8 bases matching TRBD1. The trim removed 7 bases at V and 5 bases at J, leaving 6 bases unmatched. Per germline, CDR1 SQVTM and CDR2 ANQGSEA. The CDR3 has 12 amino acids.

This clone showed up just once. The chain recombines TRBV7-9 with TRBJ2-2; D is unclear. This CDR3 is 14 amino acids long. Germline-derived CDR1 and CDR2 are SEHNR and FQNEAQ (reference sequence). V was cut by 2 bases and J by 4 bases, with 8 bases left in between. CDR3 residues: CASSLYEITGELFF. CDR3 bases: TGTGCCAGCAGCTTATATGAAATCACCGGGGAGCTGTTTTTT.

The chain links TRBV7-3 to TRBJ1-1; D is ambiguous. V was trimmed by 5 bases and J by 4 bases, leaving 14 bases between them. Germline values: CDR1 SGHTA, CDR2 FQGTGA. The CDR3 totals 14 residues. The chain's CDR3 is CASSLSGSATEAFF. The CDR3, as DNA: TGTGCCAGCAGCCTAAGCGGCAGCGCCACTGAAGCTTTCTTT.

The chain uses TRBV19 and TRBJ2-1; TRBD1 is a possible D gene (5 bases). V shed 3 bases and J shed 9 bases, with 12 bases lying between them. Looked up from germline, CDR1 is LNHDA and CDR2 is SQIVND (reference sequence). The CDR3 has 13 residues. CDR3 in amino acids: CASSMIQVGEQFF. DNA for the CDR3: TGTGCCAGTAGTATGATACAGGTCGGTGAGCAGTTCTTC.